This T cell receptor (beta chain) was recorded in a study of tumor-infiltrating lymphocytes in primary liver carcinoma. About the research overall: Samples produced roughly 3.5 to 7.5 million productive TCRbeta reads, comparable across tissue types.

Production of TCR beta cDNA used roughly 500 ng total RNA together with a constant-region primer. Slightly modified ARM-PCR, run as three nested multiplex PCR rounds, produced the TCR beta libraries. Using its own MiXCR run on the multiplex PCR reads, TCRdb lists one record per CDR3 protein. Among 100,000 to 150,000 distinct CDR3 sequences listed, under 65% were seen once. The roughly 19-32 mg bulk tissue piece was not sorted before simultaneous RNA and DNA extraction. These patients lived with chronic HBV infection and had never been treated. Sample: liver tumor tissue from sampling region 3. The subset is: tumor region T3, left-lateral pole. The TCR sequence derives from an older woman with primary liver carcinoma and hepatitis B virus infection.

The CDR3 here is CASSLTGGAYTGELFF. The DNA of the CDR3 is TGTGCCAGCAGCTTGACAGGGGGCGCTTACACCGGGGAGCTGTTTTTT. The chain combines TRBV7-9 with TRBJ2-2; 10 positions agree with TRBD1. Germline V gives CDR1 SEHNR, CDR2 FQNEAQ (reference sequence). V lost 3 bases and J lost 3; bases outside the gene matches: 4. There are 16 residues in the CDR3.